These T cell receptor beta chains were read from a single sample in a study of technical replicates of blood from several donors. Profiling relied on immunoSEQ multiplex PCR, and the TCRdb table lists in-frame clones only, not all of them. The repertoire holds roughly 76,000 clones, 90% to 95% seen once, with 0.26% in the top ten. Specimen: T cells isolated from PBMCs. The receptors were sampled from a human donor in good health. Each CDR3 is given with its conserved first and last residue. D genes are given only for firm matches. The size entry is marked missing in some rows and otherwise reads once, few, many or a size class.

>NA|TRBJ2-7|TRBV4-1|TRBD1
CASSQGDRGPYHEQYF
TGCGCCAGCAGCCAGGGGGACAGGGGGCCGTATCACGAGCAGTACTTC
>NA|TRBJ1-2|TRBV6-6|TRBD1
CASRHNRGLDGYTF
TGTGCCAGCAGGCATAACAGGGGCCTCGATGGCTACACCTTC
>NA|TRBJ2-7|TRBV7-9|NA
CASSSGWEQYF
TGTGCCAGCAGCTCGGGATGGGAGCAGTACTTC
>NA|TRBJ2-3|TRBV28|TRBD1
CASSSYPNEPGTGSTDTQYF
TGTGCCAGCAGTTCTTATCCCAATGAGCCAGGGACAGGAAGCACAGATACGCAGTATTTT
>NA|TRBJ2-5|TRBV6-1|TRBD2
CASSEVPRLAGGPRQETQYF
TGTGCCAGCAGTGAAGTACCCCGACTAGCGGGAGGGCCCCGGCAAGAGACCCAGTACTTC
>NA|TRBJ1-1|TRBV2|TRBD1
CASSEGGRGPRNTEAFF
TGTGCCAGCAGTGAAGGGGGCAGGGGGCCGAGGAACACTGAAGCTTTCTTT
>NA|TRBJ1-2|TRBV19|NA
CASSIEGQGKGYTF
TGTGCCAGTAGTATAGAGGGTCAGGGCAAAGGCTACACCTTC
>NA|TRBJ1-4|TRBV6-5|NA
CATGLLGEKLFF
TGTGCCACAGGGCTTCTAGGGGAAAAACTGTTTTTT
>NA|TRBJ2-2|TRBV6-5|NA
CASSYSEVNTGELFF
TGTGCCAGCAGTTACTCGGAGGTGAACACCGGGGAGCTGTTTTTT
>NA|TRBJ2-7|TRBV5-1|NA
CASSLVEPTVAYEQYF
TGCGCCAGCAGCTTGGTAGAGCCAACGGTGGCCTACGAGCAGTACTTC
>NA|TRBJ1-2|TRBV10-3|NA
CATDQSRVGYGYTF
TGTGCCACCGACCAATCGCGGGTAGGCTATGGCTACACCTTC
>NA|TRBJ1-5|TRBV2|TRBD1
CASRATGGGNQPQHF
TGTGCCAGCAGAGCGACAGGGGGTGGCAATCAGCCCCAGCATTTT
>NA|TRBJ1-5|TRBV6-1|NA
CASSEWGVSNQPQHF
TGTGCCAGCAGTGAATGGGGGGTCAGCAATCAGCCCCAGCATTTT
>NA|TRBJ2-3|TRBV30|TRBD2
CAWETGTNTDTQYF
TGTGCCTGGGAGACCGGGACTAACACAGATACGCAGTATTTT
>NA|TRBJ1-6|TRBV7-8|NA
CASSRNRARNSPLHF
TGTGCCAGCAGCCGAAACAGGGCTCGGAATTCACCCCTCCACTTT
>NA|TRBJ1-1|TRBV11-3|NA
CASSLAQGRDTEAFF
TGTGCCAGCAGCTTAGCGCAGGGGAGGGACACTGAAGCTTTCTTT
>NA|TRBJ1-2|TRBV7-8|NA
CASSLAPPVYGYTF
TGTGCCAGCAGCTTAGCGCCCCCAGTCTATGGCTACACCTTC
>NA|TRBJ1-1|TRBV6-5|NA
CASSYPRGGGYTEAFF
TGTGCCAGCAGCTACCCCCGAGGGGGGGGTTATACTGAAGCTTTCTTT
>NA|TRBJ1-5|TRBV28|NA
CASTHVGNRPLPVGPQHF
TGTGCCAGCACCCACGTCGGAAACAGGCCTTTGCCTGTGGGACCCCAGCATTTT
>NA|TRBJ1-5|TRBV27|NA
CASSLSFGGGQPQHF
TGTGCCAGCAGTTTATCGTTCGGGGGAGGTCAGCCCCAGCATTTT
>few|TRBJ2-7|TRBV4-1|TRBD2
CASSQGREGWTYEQYF
TGCGCCAGCAGCCAGGGAAGGGAGGGGTGGACCTACGAGCAGTACTTC
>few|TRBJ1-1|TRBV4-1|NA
CASSQEAYAGNTEAFF
TGCGCCAGCAGCCAAGAAGCCTACGCAGGGAACACTGAAGCTTTCTTT
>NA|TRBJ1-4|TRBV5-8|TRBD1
CASSSGQTNEKLFF
TGTGCCAGCAGTTCGGGACAGACAAATGAAAAACTGTTTTTT
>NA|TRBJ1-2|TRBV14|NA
CASSQISRPNYGYTF
TGTGCCAGCAGCCAGATATCCAGGCCTAACTATGGCTACACCTTC
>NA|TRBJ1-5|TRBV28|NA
CASSIQQPQHF
TGTGCCAGCAGTATACAGCAGCCCCAGCATTTT
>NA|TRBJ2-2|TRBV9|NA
CASSQGTGELFF
TGTGCCAGCAGTCAGGGAACCGGGGAGCTGTTTTTT
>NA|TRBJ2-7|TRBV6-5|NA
CASSTPGHPAYEQYF
TGTGCCAGCAGTACACCGGGACACCCCGCCTACGAGCAGTACTTC
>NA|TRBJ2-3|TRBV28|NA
CASTFAGGDTQYF
TGTGCCAGCACCTTTGCCGGTGGTGATACGCAGTATTTT